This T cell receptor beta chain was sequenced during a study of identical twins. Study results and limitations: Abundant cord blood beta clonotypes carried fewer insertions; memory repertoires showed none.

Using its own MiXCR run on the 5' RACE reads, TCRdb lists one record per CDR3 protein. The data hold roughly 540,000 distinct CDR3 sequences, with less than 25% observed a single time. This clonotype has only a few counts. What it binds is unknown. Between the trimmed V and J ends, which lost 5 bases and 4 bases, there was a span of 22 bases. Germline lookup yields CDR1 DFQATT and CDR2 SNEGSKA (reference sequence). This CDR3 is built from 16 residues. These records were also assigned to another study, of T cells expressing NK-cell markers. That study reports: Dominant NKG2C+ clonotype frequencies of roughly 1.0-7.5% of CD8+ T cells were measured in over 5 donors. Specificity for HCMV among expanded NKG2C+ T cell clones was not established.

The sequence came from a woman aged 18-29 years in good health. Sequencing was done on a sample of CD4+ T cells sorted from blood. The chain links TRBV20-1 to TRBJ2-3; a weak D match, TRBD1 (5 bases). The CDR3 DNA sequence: TGCAGTGCTTCCACCCGGACACAAAGGTCCGCAGATACGCAGTATTTT. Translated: CSASTRTQRSADTQYF.